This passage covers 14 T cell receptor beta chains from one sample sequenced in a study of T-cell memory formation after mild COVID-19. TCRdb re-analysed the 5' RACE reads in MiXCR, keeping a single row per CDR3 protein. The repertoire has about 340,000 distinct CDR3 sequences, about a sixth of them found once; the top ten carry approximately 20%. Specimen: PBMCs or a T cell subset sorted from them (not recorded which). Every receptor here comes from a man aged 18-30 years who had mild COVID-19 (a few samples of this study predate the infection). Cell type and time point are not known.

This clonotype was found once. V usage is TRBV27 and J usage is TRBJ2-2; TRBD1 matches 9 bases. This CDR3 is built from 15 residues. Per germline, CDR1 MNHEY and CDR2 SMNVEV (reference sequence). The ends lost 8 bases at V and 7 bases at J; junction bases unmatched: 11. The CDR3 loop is CASQPGTGMYGELFF. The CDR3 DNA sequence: TGTGCCAGCCAACCCGGGACAGGGATGTACGGGGAGCTGTTTTTT.

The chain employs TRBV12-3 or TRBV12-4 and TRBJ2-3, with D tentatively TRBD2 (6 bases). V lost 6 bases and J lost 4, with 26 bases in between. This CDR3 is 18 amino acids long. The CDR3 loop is CASRLGGAAPARADTQYF. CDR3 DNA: TGTGCCAGCAGACTAGGCGGGGCTGCACCCGCCCGGGCAGATACGCAGTATTTT.

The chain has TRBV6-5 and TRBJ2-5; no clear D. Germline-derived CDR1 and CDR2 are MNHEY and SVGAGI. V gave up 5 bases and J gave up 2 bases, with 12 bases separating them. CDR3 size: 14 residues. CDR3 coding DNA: TGTGCCAGCAGTCATTCGGCTTTACAAGAGACCCAGTACTTC. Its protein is CASSHSALQETQYF.

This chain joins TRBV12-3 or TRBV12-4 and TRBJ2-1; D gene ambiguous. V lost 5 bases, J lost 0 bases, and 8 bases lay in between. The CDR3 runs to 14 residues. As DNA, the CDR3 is TGTGCCAGCAGTGAACGAGGCTCCTACAATGAGCAGTTCTTC. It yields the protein CASSERGSYNEQFF.

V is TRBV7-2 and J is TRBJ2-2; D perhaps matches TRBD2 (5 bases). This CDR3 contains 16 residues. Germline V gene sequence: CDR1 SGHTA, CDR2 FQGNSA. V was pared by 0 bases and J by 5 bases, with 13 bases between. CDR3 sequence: CASSLAAGARTGELFF. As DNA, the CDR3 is TGTGCCAGCAGCTTAGCGGCGGGCGCGAGAACCGGGGAGCTGTTTTTT. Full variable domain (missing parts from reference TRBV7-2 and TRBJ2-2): GAGVSQSPSNKVTEKGKDVELRCDPISGHTALYWYRQSLGQGLEFLIYFQGNSAPDKSGLPSDRFSAERTGGSVSTLTIQRTQQEDSAVYLCASSLAAGARTGELFFGEGSRLTVL.

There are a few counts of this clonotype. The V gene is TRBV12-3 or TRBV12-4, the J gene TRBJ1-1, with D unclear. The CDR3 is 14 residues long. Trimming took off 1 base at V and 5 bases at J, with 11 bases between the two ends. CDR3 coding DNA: TGTGCCAGCAGTTTAGGGTCCCTGGGGACTGAAGCTTTCTTT. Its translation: CASSLGSLGTEAFF.

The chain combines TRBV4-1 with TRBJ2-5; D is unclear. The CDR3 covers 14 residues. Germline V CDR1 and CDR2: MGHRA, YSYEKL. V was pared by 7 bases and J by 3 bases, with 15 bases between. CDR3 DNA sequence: TGCGCCAGCACCAAAACCGTCGTCGAAGAGACCCAGTACTTC. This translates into CASTKTVVEETQYF.

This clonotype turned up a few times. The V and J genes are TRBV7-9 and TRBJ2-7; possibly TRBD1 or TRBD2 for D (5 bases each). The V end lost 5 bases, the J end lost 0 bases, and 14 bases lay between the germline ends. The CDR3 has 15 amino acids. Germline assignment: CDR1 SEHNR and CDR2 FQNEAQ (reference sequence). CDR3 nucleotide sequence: TGTGCCAGCAGCCCGGGACCAGGGAGCTCCTACGAGCAGTACTTC. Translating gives CASSPGPGSSYEQYF.

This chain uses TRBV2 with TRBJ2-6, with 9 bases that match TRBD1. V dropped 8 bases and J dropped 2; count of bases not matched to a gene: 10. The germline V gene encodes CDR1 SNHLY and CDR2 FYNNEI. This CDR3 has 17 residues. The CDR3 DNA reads TGTGCCAGCTTCACCGGGACAGGGTCACCTGGGGCCAACGTCCTGACTTTC. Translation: CASFTGTGSPGANVLTF.

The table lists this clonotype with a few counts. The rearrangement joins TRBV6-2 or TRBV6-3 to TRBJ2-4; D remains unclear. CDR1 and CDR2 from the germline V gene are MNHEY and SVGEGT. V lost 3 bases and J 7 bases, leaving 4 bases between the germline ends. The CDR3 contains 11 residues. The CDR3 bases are TGTGCCAGCAGTTATAGGAACATTCAGTACTTC. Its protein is CASSYRNIQYF.

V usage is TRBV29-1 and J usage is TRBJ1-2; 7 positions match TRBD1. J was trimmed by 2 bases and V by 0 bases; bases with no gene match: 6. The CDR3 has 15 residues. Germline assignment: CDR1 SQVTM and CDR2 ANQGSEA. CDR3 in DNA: TGCAGCGTTGAAGAATACGAGACAGGGAACTATGGCTACACCTTC. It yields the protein CSVEEYETGNYGYTF.

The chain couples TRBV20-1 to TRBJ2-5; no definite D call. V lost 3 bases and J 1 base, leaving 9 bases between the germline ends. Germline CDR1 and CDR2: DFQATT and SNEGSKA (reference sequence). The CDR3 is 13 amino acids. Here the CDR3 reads CSASPGPQETQYF. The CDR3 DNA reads TGCAGTGCTAGCCCGGGCCCCCAAGAGACCCAGTACTTC.

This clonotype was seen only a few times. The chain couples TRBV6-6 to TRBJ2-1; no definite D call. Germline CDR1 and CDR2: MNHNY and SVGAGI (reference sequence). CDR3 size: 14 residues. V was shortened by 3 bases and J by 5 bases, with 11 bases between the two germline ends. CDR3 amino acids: CASSYSDANNEQFF. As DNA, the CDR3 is TGTGCCAGCAGTTATTCGGACGCAAACAATGAGCAGTTCTTC.

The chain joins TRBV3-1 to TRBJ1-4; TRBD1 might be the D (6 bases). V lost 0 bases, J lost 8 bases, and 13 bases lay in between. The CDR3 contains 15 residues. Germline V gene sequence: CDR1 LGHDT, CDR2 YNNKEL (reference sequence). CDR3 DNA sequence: TGTGCCAGCAGCCAAGATGGAACAGGGCAGGAAAAACTGTTTTTT. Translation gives CASSQDGTGQEKLFF. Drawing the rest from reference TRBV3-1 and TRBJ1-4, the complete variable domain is DTAVSQTPKYLVTQMGNDKSIKCEQNLGHDTMYWYKQDSKKFLKIMFSYNNKELIINETVPNRFSPKSPDKAHLNLHINSLELGDSAVYFCASSQDGTGQEKLFFGSGTQLSVL.